This TCR beta chain was sequenced in a study of beta chain features in type 1 diabetes. Every donor had blood drawn once into heparin, roughly 100 mL on average. In its sample, this clone was seen a few times. Antigen: not known. The whole isolated RNA underwent reverse transcription, so sequencing captured expressed TCRB transcripts. The assay was immunoSEQ multiplex PCR, and TCRdb's table has in-frame clones only and misses some. The table lists roughly 150,000 clones, less than 9.5% of them singletons. Trimming took off 1 base at V and 7 bases at J, with 3 bases between the two ends. There are 12 residues in the CDR3. Germline V gene data show CDR1 as SGHNT and CDR2 as YYREEE (reference sequence). Findings and caveats of the study: Compared with healthy donors, patients appeared to share more similar naive, central memory and regulatory TCRB repertoires. Still unanswered here is whether HLA type influences TCRB rearrangement.

The clonotype originates from a woman aged 18-29 years in good health. The chain is built from TRBV5-4 and TRBJ1-6; D is uncertain. Sequenced input: central memory CD4+ T cells from blood. The CDR3 loop reads CASSLQNSPLHF. The CDR3 nucleotides read TGTGCCAGCAGCTTGCAGAATTCACCCCTCCACTTT.